The following is a T cell receptor beta chain sequence with its context. Its antigen is not known. It was CD45RO-negative cells, positively selected for CCR7, that made up naive CD8 cells, with terminally differentiated effector memory CD45RA+ cells excluded. Produced via immunoSEQ multiplex PCR; TCRdb's table is partial and in-frame only. Here the sample spans about 2,200,000 clones, 85% to 95% being singletons. The data were obtained in a study of shared clonotypes between healthy human individuals. Points from the study as a whole: Clonotype sharing levels among donors were expected to vary with sequencing depth.

The V gene lost 0 bases and the J gene lost 5 bases, with 20 bases spanning the gap. In germline, CDR1 is SGHRS, CDR2 YFSETQ. The CDR3 consists of 18 residues. The receptor's source is a man aged 18 to 35 in good health. Some clones in this sample may be carry-over from other donors' samples. The sample taken for sequencing was naive CD8+ T cells from PBMCs. The rearrangement uses TRBV5-1 and TRBJ2-2; D gene ambiguous. This chain's CDR3 is CASSLVVLFGVGTGELFF. CDR3 DNA: TGCGCCAGCAGCTTGGTGGTCCTATTTGGAGTGGGAACCGGGGAGCTGTTTTTT.